This T cell receptor beta chain originates from a study of T cells after posttransplantation cyclophosphamide. This clone was counted at least ten times. The assay was immunoSEQ multiplex PCR, and TCRdb's table has in-frame clones only and misses some. The data show about 40,000 clones, with none appearing a single time. CDR1 and CDR2 from the germline V gene are SGDLS and YYNGEE. This CDR3 is 15 amino acids long. The J segment lost 2 bases and the V segment lost 3 bases, leaving 2 bases of the junction unmatched. The TCR originated in a man under 40 in good health and a related stem cell transplant donor. This rearrangement joins TRBV9 to TRBJ2-1; TRBD2 matches 10 bases. Material: PBMCs. The CDR3 loop reads CASSASGGAYNEQFF. CDR3 DNA: TGTGCCAGCAGCGCCAGCGGGGGGGCCTACAATGAGCAGTTCTTC.